Presented here are 29 T cell receptor delta chains from one specimen sequenced in a study of gamma-delta T cells after stem cell transplantation (dated by TCRdb to about 2016). Libraries came from RT-PCR. Sequencing used an Illumina MiSeq. TCRdb called clones afresh from the public reads with CATT; identical DNA rows were later merged. The sample table lists 6,500 or so delta-chain clones, around 27% of them with a count of one. The top ten clones comprise 15% to 20% of the sample. Sequences were obtained from gamma-delta T cells. Receptor source: a human donor. It is not recorded whose cells these are; they may come from a transplant donor.

This clone is judged medium-sized. Here the CDR3 DNA reads TGTGCCTGTGACTCACTGGGGGACACGGGGCGTCCCGATAAACTCATCTTT. As protein: CACDSLGDTGRPDKLIF. This rearrangement joins TRDV2 to TRDJ1, with 9 bases that match TRDD3. V shed 3 bases and J 3 bases; nucleotides not matched to a gene: 13. The germline CDR1 and CDR2 sequences are GEAIGNYY and EKD. This CDR3 has 17 amino acids.

The J gene is TRDJ1, the V gene TRDV2; D not resolved. CDR1 and CDR2 from the germline V gene are GEAIGNYY and EKD. Trimming shortened V by 0 bases and J by 2 bases, and 21 bases separated the two germline ends. This CDR3 has 18 amino acids. The CDR3 sequence: CACDTLTSSRGTTDKLIF. CDR3 DNA sequence: TGTGCCTGTGACACCTTGACTTCGAGTCGAGGGACTACCGATAAACTCATCTTT.

This clone was counted only a few times. The chain joins TRDV2 to TRDJ1; a possible D gene is TRDD3 (6 bases). V lost 3 bases, J lost 6 bases, and 28 bases lay in between. CDR3 length equals 18 residues. The germline V gene has CDR1 GEAIGNYY and CDR2 EKD. CDR3 residues: CACDGLRALGTLGHKLIF. The CDR3 DNA follows: TGTGCCTGTGACGGGCTTCGGGCCCTGGGGACCTTGGGACATAAACTCATCTTT.

A note on this clone: A read error is possible here, since a much larger clone lies one base away. Within the sample, other DNA sequences also encode this same CDR3. The genes are TRDV2 and TRDJ1; D possibly corresponds to TRDD3 (5 bases). In germline, CDR1 is GEAIGNYY, CDR2 EKD. There are 16 residues in the CDR3. CDR3 sequence (DNA): TGTGCCTGCGACACCGTGGGGACCCGGGATCACAATAAACTCATCTTT. Translated: CACDTVGTRDHNKLIF.

In this sample, this clone turned up a few times. The genes are TRDV2 and TRDJ1; TRDD3 aligns across 10 bases. The V gene end was trimmed by 5 bases and the J gene end by 4 bases; junction bases not matched to a gene: 9. Germline-derived CDR1 and CDR2 are GEAIGNYY and EKD. The CDR3 totals 15 residues. The CDR3 sequence is CACVGLGDRVDKLIF. Here the CDR3 DNA reads TGTGCCTGTGTCGGACTGGGGGATCGGGTCGATAAACTCATCTTT.

The sample holds a few counts of this clone. A much larger clone lies a single base off, so this may be a read error. V is TRDV2 and J is TRDJ1, with TRDD3 matching 8 bases. Trimming removed 4 bases from V and 0 bases from J; junction bases left unmatched: 12. Germline V gene sequence: CDR1 GEAIGNYY, CDR2 EKD. The CDR3 covers 17 residues. The CDR3 protein is CACERLGVGGYTDKLIF. The CDR3 DNA reads as TGTGCCTGTGAGAGACTGGGGGTCGGGGGGTACACCGATAAACTCATCTTT.

The rearrangement uses TRDV2 and TRDJ3, with a possible D match to TRDD3 (6 bases). V gave up 3 bases and J gave up 0 bases, with 17 bases separating them. Germline CDR1 and CDR2: GEAIGNYY and EKD. This CDR3 is 19 amino acids long. CDR3 nucleotide sequence: TGTGCCTGTGACGAGGGGATGTCGGGGAGCTCCTGGGACACCCGACAGATGTTTTTC. This translates into CACDEGMSGSSWDTRQMFF.

By share, this clone ranks as medium-sized. This chain uses TRDV2 with TRDJ1; 10 bases agree with TRDD3. This CDR3 is built from 20 residues. The junction had 19 bases not matched to a gene; V was cut back by 0 bases and J by 4 bases. Germline V gene sequence: CDR1 GEAIGNYY, CDR2 EKD. Here the CDR3 reads CACDTLSSTGGLGYNDKLIF. The DNA for the CDR3 is TGTGCCTGTGACACCTTGAGTTCTACTGGGGGATTGGGGTATAACGATAAACTCATCTTT.

This clone is classed as medium-sized. Other DNA sequences from this sample encode an identical CDR3 as well. The V and J genes are TRDV2 and TRDJ1; TRDD3 agrees at 10 bases. Looked up from germline, CDR1 is GEAIGNYY and CDR2 is EKD. V was clipped by 1 base and J by 0 bases; unmatched bases: 4. The length of the CDR3 is 16 residues. CDR3 DNA sequence: TGTGCCTGTGACACGATTACTGGGGGATACACCGATAAACTCATCTTT. It encodes CACDTITGGYTDKLIF.

With respect to this clone: A read error may be the cause here, since a much bigger clone is one base away. The chain joins TRDV2 to TRDJ3, with TRDD3 matching over 11 bases. The CDR3 is 21 residues long. Per germline, CDR1 GEAIGNYY and CDR2 EKD. CDR3 nucleotide sequence: TGTGCCTGTGACACCGTGGGGGATACGCTCCCTAGCTCCTGGGACGCCCGACAGATGTTTTTC. This translates into CACDTVGDTLPSSWDARQMFF.

This clone was observed a handful of times. The chain links TRDV2 to TRDJ1; tentatively, D is TRDD3 (6 bases). V was trimmed by 4 bases and J by 0 bases, leaving 14 bases between them. Germline CDR1 GEAIGNYY, CDR2 EKD. This CDR3 region has 15 residues. CDR3 region: CACDAVGANTDKLIF. CDR3 DNA sequence: TGTGCCTGTGATGCCGTGGGGGCCAACACCGATAAACTCATCTTT.

Notes on this clone: This may stem from a read error, because a much larger clone lies one nucleotide away. At the DNA level, this CDR3 is encoded by other sequences in the same sample as well. The J gene is TRDJ3, the V gene TRDV2; 13 bases map to TRDD3. CDR1 GEAIGNYY and CDR2 EKD come from the germline V gene. V shed 0 bases, J shed 2 bases, and the junction held 12 bases outside the gene matches. The CDR3 has 22 residues. CDR3 in DNA: TGTGCCTGTGACACCGGGAACTGGGGGATACGCATCGGCACCTGGGACACCCGACAGATGTTTTTC. Its translation: CACDTGNWGIRIGTWDTRQMFF.

This clone is medium-sized (0.01 to 0.1%) by share. The V gene is TRDV2, the J gene TRDJ1, with 9 bases lining up with TRDD3. This CDR3 comprises 16 residues. Germline assignment: CDR1 GEAIGNYY and CDR2 EKD. V lost 2 bases, J lost 4 bases, and 10 bases stayed unmatched. CDR3 protein: CACDRVGDKVDDKLIF. CDR3 sequence (DNA): TGTGCCTGTGACAGAGTGGGGGATAAAGTCGACGATAAACTCATCTTT.

CDR3 sequence reads: CALGERPISALRWGFTTDKLIF. CDR3 coding DNA: TGTGCTCTTGGGGAACGGCCTATCTCTGCCTTACGCTGGGGATTCACCACCGATAAACTCATCTTT. The chain links TRDV1 to TRDJ1; D might be TRDD3 (6 bases). The germline V and J ends were trimmed by 1 base and 1 base, with 31 bases remaining between them. Germline lookup yields CDR1 TSWWSYY and CDR2 QGS. This CDR3 contains 22 residues.

By sample fraction, this clone is medium-sized. Other nucleotide sequences in the sample specify the same CDR3. The gene calls are TRDV2 and TRDJ1; 7 bases align to TRDD3. CDR1 is GEAIGNYY, CDR2 EKD, per germline. After removal of 1 base from V and 5 bases from J, the junction contained 6 bases not matched to a gene. This CDR3 comprises 14 residues. The CDR3 reads CACDTLLGGDKLIF. The CDR3 DNA reads TGTGCCTGTGACACGCTGCTGGGGGGAGATAAACTCATCTTT.

Turning to this clone: Since a much larger clone is just one base distant, this may be a read error. This sequence joins TRDV2 and TRDJ1; D not certain. V lost 2 bases, J lost 1 base, and 16 bases lay in between. The CDR3 sequence is 16 residues long. Germline-derived CDR1 and CDR2 are GEAIGNYY and EKD. In DNA form, the CDR3 reads TGTGCCTGTGACAATGTTGGTACCGGTTGCACCGATAAACTCATCTTT. Amino acid sequence: CACDNVGTGCTDKLIF.

This chain links TRDV2 with TRDJ1, with 12 bases identical to TRDD3. J gave up 0 bases and V 4 bases, and 14 bases lay outside the gene matches. The CDR3 is 19 residues long. Germline loops: CDR1 GEAIGNYY, CDR2 EKD. The DNA of the CDR3 is TGTGCCTGTGATCCCCTCCGAACTGGGGGATACTGGTACACCGATAAACTCATCTTT. It is translated as CACDPLRTGGYWYTDKLIF.

Regarding this clone: Different DNA sequences within this sample yield the same CDR3. The chain is built from TRDV2 and TRDJ1, with D possibly being TRDD3 (8 bases). Germline assignment: CDR1 GEAIGNYY and CDR2 EKD. The CDR3 is 23 residues long. Trimming left V 1 base short and J 0 bases short, with 35 bases between. The CDR3 region has the DNA TGTGCCTGTGACACTATTCCTACGGCTACTAGCTGGGGGACCCGATTGTACACCGATAAACTCATCTTT. Its protein is CACDTIPTATSWGTRLYTDKLIF.

To note about this clone: With only one base between it and a far larger clone, this is likely a read error. This chain uses TRDV2 with TRDJ3, with D possibly TRDD3 on 5 matching bases. V dropped 0 bases and J dropped 3 bases, with 29 bases sitting between them. Per the germline V gene, CDR1 is GEAIGNYY and CDR2 is EKD. The CDR3 runs to 23 residues. The CDR3 DNA reads as TGTGCCTGTGACACCGTTAATCGTTTTGGGGAAGACAGGAGTGGCTGGGACACCCGACAGATGTTTTTC. Translating it yields CACDTVNRFGEDRSGWDTRQMFF.

A note on this clone: This may stem from a read error, because a much larger clone lies one nucleotide away. The chain uses TRDV2 and TRDJ1; D unclear. Germline CDR1 is GEAIGNYY and CDR2 is EKD. CDR3 length: 16 amino acids. V lost 3 bases and J 0 bases, leaving 16 bases between the germline ends. CDR3: CACDDVGTGYTDKLIF. In nucleotides, the CDR3 is TGTGCCTGTGACGATGTTGGTACCGGTTACACCGATAAACTCATCTTT.

This chain uses TRDV2 with TRDJ1; TRDD3 matches at 7 bases. CDR1 is GEAIGNYY, CDR2 EKD, per germline. Germline trimming cut 3 bases from V and 0 bases from J; bases unmatched to any gene: 18. There are 19 residues in the CDR3. The CDR3 protein is CACDPVSVTGETYTDKLIF. The CDR3 coding sequence is TGTGCCTGTGACCCCGTTTCGGTTACTGGGGAAACTTACACCGATAAACTCATCTTT.

This chain connects TRDV2 to TRDJ1, with unresolved D. Germline V gene lookup returns CDR1 GEAIGNYY and CDR2 EKD. V was cut by 3 bases and J by 0 bases, with 13 bases left in between. This CDR3 comprises 15 residues. DNA for the CDR3: TGTGCCTGTGACCCCGCGGGGCTTTACACCGATAAACTCATCTTT. This translates into CACDPAGLYTDKLIF.

A note on this clone: This could be a read error, since a much larger clone is one nucleotide away. The chain has TRDV2 and TRDJ1, with D tentatively TRDD3 (5 bases). The CDR3 is 16 residues long. Germline loops: CDR1 GEAIGNYY, CDR2 EKD. V was trimmed by 3 bases and J by 8 bases, leaving 24 bases between them. The CDR3 nucleotides read TGTGCCTGTGACGCCGTGGGTCATACGGGTACTGAAAAACTCATCTTT. Protein: CACDAVGHTGTEKLIF.

In its sample, this clone was seen a few times. This chain connects TRDV3 to TRDJ1, with D maybe TRDD3 (6 bases). The CDR3 is 15 amino acids. V shed 2 bases and J shed 8 bases, with 24 bases lying between them. The germline gives CDR1 TVYSNPD, CDR2 GDNSRS (reference sequence). In DNA, the CDR3 is TGTGCCTTTGGGAGAGGTGGGGATTCATCAAAAAAACTCATCTTT. This codes for CAFGRGGDSSKKLIF.

This clone came up a few times. This sequence may be a read error, since a much larger clone differs from it by one base. J is TRDJ3 and V is TRDV2, with D possibly being TRDD3 (6 bases). The germline gives CDR1 GEAIGNYY, CDR2 EKD. The CDR3 extends over 21 amino acids. The CDR3 DNA follows: TGTGCCTGTGACACCGTTATAGCCGACGCCGCGGGCTCCTGGGGCACCCGACAGATGTTTTTC. Its translation is CACDTVIADAAGSWGTRQMFF.

By share, this clone ranks as medium-sized. The chain has TRDV2 and TRDJ1, with 11 nucleotides matching TRDD3. V dropped 3 bases and J dropped 0; count of bases not matched to a gene: 14. CDR3 length: 19 amino acids. CDR1 and CDR2 from the germline V gene are GEAIGNYY and EKD. CDR3 in amino acids: CACDLVLGDSRTYTDKLIF. The CDR3 DNA reads as TGTGCCTGTGACCTTGTACTGGGGGATAGCCGGACTTACACCGATAAACTCATCTTT.

Worth noting for this clone: One base away lies a much larger clone, so this may be a sequencing read error. The chain combines TRDV1 with TRDJ1; D remains unclear. The V gene's germline CDR1 is TSWWSYY and CDR2 QGS. V gave up 3 bases and J gave up 13 bases, with 27 bases separating them. The CDR3 is 16 residues long. This chain's CDR3 is CALGDNFIRGVVQPIF. The CDR3 DNA reads as TGTGCTCTTGGGGATAACTTCATCCGGGGTGTAGTACAACCCATCTTT.

This clone has only a few counts. The gene calls are TRDV2 and TRDJ1; no clear D. The germline gives CDR1 GEAIGNYY, CDR2 EKD. The CDR3 runs 15 residues. V was shortened by 0 bases and J by 4 bases, with 14 bases between the two germline ends. DNA of the CDR3: TGTGCCTGTGACACCGTTCAAAACTCCTTCGATAAACTCATCTTT. It is translated as CACDTVQNSFDKLIF.

This clone was seen a few times. This chain connects TRDV2 to TRDJ1; 10 bases map to TRDD3. The germline V gene has CDR1 GEAIGNYY and CDR2 EKD. This CDR3 region has 17 residues. Trimming cost V 0 bases and J 6 bases; bases outside gene matches: 12. CDR3 residues: CACDTGRLLGDLNKLIF. The CDR3 DNA reads TGTGCCTGTGACACCGGAAGGCTACTGGGGGATCTAAATAAACTCATCTTT.